Below are 5 T cell receptor beta chains sequenced from a single sample in a study of OX40 agonist ivuxolimab in advanced cancers. TCRdb's copy holds only in-frame clones and misses some; the assay was immunoSEQ multiplex PCR. The repertoire holds 20,000 to 25,000 clones, with about four fifths as singletons. The sample was CD4+ or CD8+ T cells sorted from blood, taken in a trial of the OX40 agonist ivuxolimab. The receptors derive from an adult with an advanced solid tumor such as melanoma, head and neck, liver or kidney cancer.

This clone was seen a handful of times. The rearrangement joins TRBV5-4 to TRBJ2-7; D unclear. CDR3 length: 14 amino acids. Germline assignment: CDR1 SGHNT and CDR2 YYREEE (reference sequence). V was clipped by 3 bases and J by 2 bases, with 12 bases between them. As DNA, the CDR3 is TGTGCCAGCAGCTCTGAGGCCGCAACCTACGAGCAGTACTTC. It yields the protein CASSSEAATYEQYF. Looking up the rest from reference TRBV5-4 and TRBJ2-7 gives the full variable domain: ETGVTQSPTHLIKTRGQQVTLRCSSQSGHNTVSWYQQALGQGPQFIFQYYREEENGRGNFPPRFSGLQFPNYSSELNVNALELDDSALYLCASSSEAATYEQYFGPGTRLTVT.

CDR3 in DNA: TGTGCCAGCAGCTTATCGATGGCAGTCCAAGAGACCCAGTACTTC. It codes for CASSLSMAVQETQYF. The chain carries TRBV7-9 and TRBJ2-5; unclear D gene. CDR1 and CDR2 from the germline V gene are SEHNR and FQNEAQ (reference sequence). This CDR3 contains 15 residues. V lost 2 bases and J 1 base, leaving 11 bases between the germline ends.

This chain joins TRBV5-4 and TRBJ1-5; tentative D call: TRBD1 (6 bases). The V and J ends lost 2 bases and 7 bases respectively, with 13 bases between them. The CDR3 loop spans 14 amino acids. Germline values: CDR1 SGHNT, CDR2 YYREEE (reference sequence). The CDR3 loop reads CASSLGGVRQPQHF. The CDR3 DNA reads as TGTGCCAGCAGCTTAGGGGGGGTTCGGCAGCCCCAGCATTTT.

The V call is TRBV7-3, the J call TRBJ2-7; TRBD2 matches 7 bases. The CDR3 sequence is 15 residues long. The ends lost 10 bases at V and 2 bases at J; junction bases unmatched: 14. The germline gives CDR1 SGHTA, CDR2 FQGTGA. The CDR3 DNA sequence: TGTGCCAAACGAGGTCTCCGGGACTACCCCTACGAGCAGTACTTC. It translates to CAKRGLRDYPYEQYF. The variable domain in full, with the rest retrieved from reference TRBV7-3 and TRBJ2-7, is GAGVSQTPSNKVTEKGKYVELRCDPISGHTALYWYRQSLGQGPEFLIYFQGTGAADDSGLPNDRFFAVRPEGSVSTLKIQRTERGDSAVYLCAKRGLRDYPYEQYFGPGTRLTVT.

The genes are TRBV13 and TRBJ1-1; the D is unclear. This CDR3 is built from 15 residues. Trimming shortened V by 2 bases and J by 0 bases, and 10 bases separated the two germline ends. Germline-derived CDR1 and CDR2 are PRHDT and FYEKMQ (reference sequence). The CDR3 DNA sequence: TGTGCCAGCAGCTTAAGGTTTGTCATGAACACTGAAGCTTTCTTT. Translated, it gives CASSLRFVMNTEAFF.